Listed below are T cell receptor beta chains from one sample, sequenced in a study of blood T cell repertoires in COVID-19. Libraries were prepared by immunoSEQ multiplex PCR; TCRdb keeps only in-frame clonotypes and omits some of them. The sample includes about 200,000 clones, approximately 90% of them seen just once. The sample comprised PBMCs or T cells enriched from blood (not recorded which). These receptors were taken from a man younger than 45 who had recovered from COVID-19. Each CDR3 is given with its conserved first and last residue. A D gene is named only where the DNA matches it firmly. A clone size is listed for some rows: how often the clone was seen (once, few, many), or a class if it is expanded.

CDR3 DNA	CDR3 protein	V gene	J gene	clone size	D gene
TGTGCCAGCAGCTTAGATCCGAGAGGGAGCTCCTACAATGAGCAGTTCTTC	CASSLDPRGSSYNEQFF	TRBV11-2	TRBJ2-1	NA	NA
TGCGCCAGCAGCCAAGAACCCGAGACTGAAGCTTTCTTT	CASSQEPETEAFF	TRBV4-3	TRBJ1-1	NA	NA
TGTGCCAGCAGGGTGGGAGGGACAGGAAGGGATGAGCAGTTCTTC	CASRVGGTGRDEQFF	TRBV28	TRBJ2-1	NA	NA
TGTGCCAGCAGTTTTCGGCAGGGGTCCTATAATTCACCCCTCCACTTT	CASSFRQGSYNSPLHF	TRBV27	TRBJ1-6	NA	NA
TGTGCCAGCAGCCGACCGGGACAGGGGGCCACCTATAATTCACCCCTCCACTTT	CASSRPGQGATYNSPLHF	TRBV4-2	TRBJ1-6	once	TRBD1
TGTGCCAGCAGTATCCCGAGGGGAGGTAACTATGGCTACACCTTC	CASSIPRGGNYGYTF	TRBV6-5	TRBJ1-2	NA	NA
TGTGCCAGCAGTGCACGGGACACCCGAAAGCATTTT	CASSARDTRKHF	TRBV12-3/TRBV12-4	TRBJ1-5	NA	NA
TGTGCCAGCTCACCATCGGATCCTAGCGGGAGGGACTACTACGAGCAGTACTTC	CASSPSDPSGRDYYEQYF	TRBV18	TRBJ2-7	NA	TRBD2
TGTGCCAGTGGCCAGGGGGCCCAGGAGACCCAGTACTTC	CASGQGAQETQYF	TRBV19	TRBJ2-5	NA	TRBD1
TGTGCCAGCAGCTTTAGGTCCATCGGGATAAAGGCCGGTACTGAAGCTTTCTTT	CASSFRSIGIKAGTEAFF	TRBV7-9	TRBJ1-1	NA	NA
TGTGCCACCAGCAGAGATTCGGCCCTGGGCTTTAAGGATTACGAGCAGTACTTC	CATSRDSALGFKDYEQYF	TRBV15	TRBJ2-7	NA	NA
TGCGCCAGCAGCCAAGATCGGGGGAGCTCCTACGAGCAGTACTTC	CASSQDRGSSYEQYF	TRBV4-3	TRBJ2-7	once	NA
TGTGCCAGCAGCTTTCGGGGCAGGGGCTATGGCTACACCTTC	CASSFRGRGYGYTF	TRBV5-6	TRBJ1-2	once	NA
TGTGCCAGCAGCCAGGCCTTAGCGGGGGGGCAAGATACGCAGTATTTT	CASSQALAGGQDTQYF	TRBV3-1/TRBV3-2	TRBJ2-3	NA	TRBD2
TGTGCCAGCAGCCAAAGGAGGGGGGGGAGCTCCTACAATGAGCAGTTCTTC	CASSQRRGGSSYNEQFF	TRBV14	TRBJ2-1	NA	NA
TGCAGCGTTGGGGGGGGACAGGCCTACGAGCAGTACTTC	CSVGGGQAYEQYF	TRBV29-1	TRBJ2-7	NA	NA
TGTGCCAGTAGTATAGGCGCCTCCGGGCAGTACTTC	CASSIGASGQYF	TRBV19	TRBJ2-7	NA	NA
TGTGCCAGCAAGCCGGGGGGGACAGATACGCAGTATTTT	CASKPGGTDTQYF	TRBV7-9	TRBJ2-3	NA	TRBD2
TGTGCCAGCTCACCATGGCGGACAGGGGGAGATTCACCCCTCCACTTT	CASSPWRTGGDSPLHF	TRBV18	TRBJ1-6	once	TRBD1
TGTGCCAGCAGTACAGGGGCCGTTAATCAGCCCCAGCATTTT	CASSTGAVNQPQHF	TRBV2	TRBJ1-5	NA	TRBD1
TGCGCCAGCAGCTTTGCGGGGACCCAGTACTTC	CASSFAGTQYF	TRBV5-1	TRBJ2-5	NA	NA
TGTGCCAGCAGCTTGGGCCGGGACAAGGGGACTGAAGCTTTCTTT	CASSLGRDKGTEAFF	TRBV5-4	TRBJ1-1	NA	NA
TGCAGTGCTAGTTTCACTAGTGGGCGGGAGACCCAGTACTTC	CSASFTSGRETQYF	TRBV20-1	TRBJ2-5	few	NA
TGCGCCAGCAGCCCGGGGCGGATTACGGGGGAAATTGAAAAACTGTTTTTT	CASSPGRITGEIEKLFF	TRBV4-3	TRBJ1-4	NA	NA
TGTGCCAGCAGCCAGACAGCTGGACTAGGGAAAAACATTCAGTACTTC	CASSQTAGLGKNIQYF	TRBV3-1/TRBV3-2	TRBJ2-4	NA	TRBD2
TGTGCCAGCAGCTTGGGGGAGTTCGGTCGGGGCTACGAGCAGTACTTC	CASSLGEFGRGYEQYF	TRBV5-4	TRBJ2-7	NA	NA
TGTGCCAGCAGTTACCCCACACTAGCGGGCGACAATGAGCAGTTCTTC	CASSYPTLAGDNEQFF	TRBV6-2/TRBV6-3	TRBJ2-1	once	TRBD2
TGTGCCAGCAGCTCCCCCCGGGACAGGGGGCTTGGCTACACCTTC	CASSSPRDRGLGYTF	TRBV5-5	TRBJ1-2	NA	TRBD1
TGTGCCAGCAGCCCACAGGGGTTCTCTGGAAACACCATATATTTT	CASSPQGFSGNTIYF	TRBV4-2	TRBJ1-3	NA	TRBD1
TGTGCCAGCAGCCCCATCATCTCCCCCAACTCACTGCAAGAGACCCAGTACTTC	CASSPIISPNSLQETQYF	TRBV3-1/TRBV3-2	TRBJ2-5	NA	NA
TGTGCCAGCAGTGAAGCAGGACTAGCGGTAAACAATGAGCAGTTCTTC	CASSEAGLAVNNEQFF	TRBV2	TRBJ2-1	NA	TRBD2
TGTGCCCCCCGGGGGAGCCCCAATCAGCCCCAGCATTTT	CAPRGSPNQPQHF	TRBV6-9	TRBJ1-5	few	NA
TGTGCCAGTAGTACCCCAGACAGGGATGCTCAGCCCCAGCATTTT	CASSTPDRDAQPQHF	TRBV19	TRBJ1-5	once	TRBD1
TGTGCCAGTAGTATTCAGGGACAGGGTGTCCCTGAAGCTTTCTTT	CASSIQGQGVPEAFF	TRBV19	TRBJ1-1	NA	TRBD1
TGCAGCGTTGAAGGAGGCCAGGGGGCCCAACAAGAGACCCAGTACTTC	CSVEGGQGAQQETQYF	TRBV29-1	TRBJ2-5	NA	TRBD1
TGTGCCAGTAAGCAGGTTCCAACCGGGGAGCTGTTTTTT	CASKQVPTGELFF	TRBV19	TRBJ2-2	NA	NA
TGTGCCAGCAGCACACGGACAGGGGATGAAAAACTGTTTTTT	CASSTRTGDEKLFF	TRBV7-8	TRBJ1-4	NA	TRBD1
TGTGCCAGCAGCCCGGGACAGGGATACTATGGCTACACCTTC	CASSPGQGYYGYTF	TRBV9	TRBJ1-2	NA	TRBD1
TGTGCCAGCAGCCTAGGTGGGACTAGTAATAATGAGCAGTTCTTC	CASSLGGTSNNEQFF	TRBV9	TRBJ2-1	NA	TRBD2
TGTGCCAGCAGCCCCCCCAGCGTGAACACCGGGGAGCTGTTTTTT	CASSPPSVNTGELFF	TRBV5-4	TRBJ2-2	NA	NA
TGTGCCAGCACCCGCGGGACAGCTTATGGCTACACCTTC	CASTRGTAYGYTF	TRBV14	TRBJ1-2	NA	TRBD1
TGTGCCATCAGTGACAGGGGAAGCAATCAGCCCCAGCATTTT	CAISDRGSNQPQHF	TRBV10-3	TRBJ1-5	NA	NA
TGTGCCAGCAGTTTGTCCCCCGGGAACCAAGAGACCCAGTACTTC	CASSLSPGNQETQYF	TRBV28	TRBJ2-5	NA	NA
TGTGCCAGCAGTTTACCCTACACTGAAGCTTTCTTT	CASSLPYTEAFF	TRBV28	TRBJ1-1	NA	NA
TGTGCCAGCAGCTTAGCCAGAGACAGGGGGAACGAGCAGTACTTC	CASSLARDRGNEQYF	TRBV11-2	TRBJ2-7	NA	TRBD1
TGTGCCAGCAGTTACGAGGCGGGCGTTAAAGATACGCAGTATTTT	CASSYEAGVKDTQYF	TRBV6-5	TRBJ2-3	NA	NA
TGTGCCAGCAGCCCCTTGAGGCGGGAGGGAAGCTCCTACAATGAGCAGTTCTTC	CASSPLRREGSSYNEQFF	TRBV11-2	TRBJ2-1	NA	TRBD2
TGCGCCAGCAGCCAACTCTTTAAGATTTCGGGCACTGAAGCTTTCTTT	CASSQLFKISGTEAFF	TRBV4-3	TRBJ1-1	NA	NA
TGTGCCAGCAGCTTAGTCGTCGCCGGGGAGCTGTTTTTT	CASSLVVAGELFF	TRBV7-2	TRBJ2-2	NA	NA